The clone carrying this T cell receptor (beta chain) was seen a single time. Multiplex PCR with BIOMED2 TRB-A/B primer pools amplified TRB rearrangements. One entry per CDR3 protein results from TCRdb running MiXCR on the multiplex PCR reads. Among some 11,000 distinct CDR3 sequences listed, roughly 30% were seen once. Blood genomic DNA input for TRB amplification was about 240-550 ng. The sample originates from a study of T and B cells in COVID-19 patients. Sequencing used blood. This receptor was obtained from a human donor with active COVID-19.

The CDR3 sequence: CASSIGANQPQHF. CDR3 DNA sequence: TGCGCCAGCAGCATCGGAGCCAATCAGCCCCAGCATTTT. The rearrangement links TRBV5-1 to TRBJ1-5; unclear D gene. The germline V gene has CDR1 SGHRS and CDR2 YFSETQ. The CDR3 sequence is 13 residues long. Trimming stripped 4 bases from V and 3 bases from J, with 8 bases between.